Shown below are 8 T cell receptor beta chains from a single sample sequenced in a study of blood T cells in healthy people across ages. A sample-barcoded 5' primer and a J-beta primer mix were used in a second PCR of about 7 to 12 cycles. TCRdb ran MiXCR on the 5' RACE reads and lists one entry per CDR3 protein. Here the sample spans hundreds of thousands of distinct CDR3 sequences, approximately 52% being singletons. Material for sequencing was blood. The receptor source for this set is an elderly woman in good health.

The CDR3 region is CATSKDGLLYQPQHF. In DNA, the CDR3 is TGTGCCACCAGCAAGGACGGGTTGCTTTATCAGCCCCAGCATTTT. The V call is TRBV15, the J call TRBJ1-5; no firm D call. The V gene's germline CDR1 is LNHNV and CDR2 YYDKDF (reference sequence). V shed 4 bases and J shed 5 bases, with 15 bases lying between them. This CDR3 has 15 amino acids. Combining the CDR3 with reference TRBV15 and TRBJ1-5 gives the whole variable domain DAMVIQNPRYQVTQFGKPVTLSCSQTLNHNVMYWYQQKSSQAPKLLFHYYDKDFNNEADTPDNFQSRRPNTSFCFLDIRSPGLGDTAMYLCATSKDGLLYQPQHFGDGTRLSIL.

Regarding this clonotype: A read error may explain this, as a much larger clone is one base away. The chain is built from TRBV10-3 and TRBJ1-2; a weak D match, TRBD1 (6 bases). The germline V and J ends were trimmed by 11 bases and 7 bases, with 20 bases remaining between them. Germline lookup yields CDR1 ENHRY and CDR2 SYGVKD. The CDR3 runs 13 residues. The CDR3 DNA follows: TGTGCCGCGCGGGACAAGGTTGTAACTGGCTACACCTTC. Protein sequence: CAARDKVVTGYTF.

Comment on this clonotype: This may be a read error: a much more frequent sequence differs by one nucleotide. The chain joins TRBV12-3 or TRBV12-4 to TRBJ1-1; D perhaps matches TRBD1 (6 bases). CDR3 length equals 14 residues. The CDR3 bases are TGTGCCAGCAGTCCACGGACAGATTTGACTGGAGCTTTCTTT. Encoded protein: CASSPRTDLTGAFF.

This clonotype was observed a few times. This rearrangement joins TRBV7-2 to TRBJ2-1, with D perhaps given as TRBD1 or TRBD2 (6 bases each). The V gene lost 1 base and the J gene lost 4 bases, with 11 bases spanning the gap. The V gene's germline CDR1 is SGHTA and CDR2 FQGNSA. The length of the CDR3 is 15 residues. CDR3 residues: CASSLVPGAYNEQFF. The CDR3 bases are TGTGCCAGCAGCTTAGTCCCGGGGGCTTACAATGAGCAGTTCTTC.

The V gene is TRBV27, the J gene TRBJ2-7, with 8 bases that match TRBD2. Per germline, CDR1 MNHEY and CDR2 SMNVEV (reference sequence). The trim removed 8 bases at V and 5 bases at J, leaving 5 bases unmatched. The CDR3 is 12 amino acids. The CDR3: CASGISGDEQYF. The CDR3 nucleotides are TGTGCCAGCGGGATTAGCGGGGACGAGCAGTACTTC.

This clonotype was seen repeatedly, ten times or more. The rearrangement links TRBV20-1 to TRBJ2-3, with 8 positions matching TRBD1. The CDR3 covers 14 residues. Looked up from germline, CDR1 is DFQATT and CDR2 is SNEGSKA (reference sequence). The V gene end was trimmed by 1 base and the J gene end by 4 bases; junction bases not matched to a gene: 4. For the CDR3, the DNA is TGCAGTGCTAGAGGTCAGGGGGCCCCAGATACGCAGTATTTT. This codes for CSARGQGAPDTQYF.

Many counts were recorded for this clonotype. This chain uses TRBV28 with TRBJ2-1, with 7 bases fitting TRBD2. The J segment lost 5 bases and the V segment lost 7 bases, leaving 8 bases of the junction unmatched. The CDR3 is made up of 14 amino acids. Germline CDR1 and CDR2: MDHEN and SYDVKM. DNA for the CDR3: TGTGCCAGCACAGCGGGGACTCAAAACAATGAGCAGTTCTTC. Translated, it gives CASTAGTQNNEQFF.

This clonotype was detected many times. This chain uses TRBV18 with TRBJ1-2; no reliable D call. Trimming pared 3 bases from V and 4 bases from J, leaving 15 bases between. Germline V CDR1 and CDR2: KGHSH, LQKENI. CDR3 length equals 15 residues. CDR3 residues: CASSPSSTGSYGYTF. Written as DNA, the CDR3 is TGTGCCAGCTCACCCTCCAGCACCGGTTCCTATGGCTACACCTTC.